Following are 27 T cell receptor beta chains from one sample sequenced in a study of cytomegalovirus exposure and HLA in healthy donors. The method was immunoSEQ multiplex PCR; TCRdb's version includes in-frame clones alone and lacks a portion of them. The repertoire includes under 200,000 clones, roughly nine tenths of them detected once, and 4% to 4.5% sits in the top ten. The sequenced sample was PBMCs. Source of these receptors: a young man in good health and CMV-seropositive.

The chain has TRBV6-6 and TRBJ2-7; D perhaps matches TRBD2 (5 bases). Trimming left V 0 bases short and J 1 base short, with 13 bases between. The V gene's germline CDR1 is MNHNY and CDR2 SVGAGI (reference sequence). The CDR3 contains 16 residues. The DNA for the CDR3 is TGTGCCAGCAGTTACTCGAGGGAACTCCTGTCCTACGAGCAGTACTTC. Translated: CASSYSRELLSYEQYF.

The J gene is TRBJ2-7, the V gene TRBV6-1, with 10 bases fitting TRBD2. The CDR3 is 18 residues long. J was trimmed by 4 bases and V by 2 bases; bases with no gene match: 14. Germline V gives CDR1 MNHNS, CDR2 SASEGT. In DNA form, the CDR3 reads TGTGCCAGCAGTGAAAGGGGTATTGTAGCGGGAGGCTTATACGAGCAGTACTTC. It translates to CASSERGIVAGGLYEQYF.

The sample holds one count of this clone. The chain uses TRBV11-3 and TRBJ2-7; 7 bases map to TRBD1. The junction had 9 bases not matched to a gene; V was cut back by 7 bases and J by 0 bases. CDR3 length: 15 amino acids. Looked up from germline, CDR1 is SGHNT and CDR2 is YENEEA. CDR3 coding DNA: TGTGCCAGCACCCAGTCGGGACAGCCCTCCTACGAGCAGTACTTC. As protein: CASTQSGQPSYEQYF.

The rearrangement uses TRBV2 and TRBJ2-7; the D gene is possibly TRBD2 (6 bases). The V gene's germline CDR1 is SNHLY and CDR2 FYNNEI. This CDR3 has 14 amino acids. The V end was cut by 2 bases, the J end by 3 bases, with 11 bases between. CDR3 in DNA: TGTGCCAGCAGTGAATTTGGGGGGAACTACGAGCAGTACTTC. Translation gives CASSEFGGNYEQYF. Combining the CDR3 with reference TRBV2 and TRBJ2-7 gives the whole variable domain EPEVTQTPSHQVTQMGQEVILRCVPISNHLYFYWYRQILGQKVEFLVSFYNNEISEKSEIFDDQFSVERPDGSNFTLKIRSTKLEDSAMYFCASSEFGGNYEQYFGPGTRLTVT.

CDR3 coding DNA: TGTGCCAGCTCACCACAGGACACTGGGGAAAAACTGTTTTTT. Residues: CASSPQDTGEKLFF. The chain combines TRBV18 with TRBJ1-4, with D possibly TRBD1 on 5 matching bases. The CDR3 contains 14 residues. From germline, CDR1 is KGHSH and CDR2 LQKENI. The V end lost 1 base, the J end lost 8 bases, and 11 bases lay between the germline ends. Filled out from reference TRBV18 and TRBJ1-4, the complete variable domain reads NAGVMQNPRHLVRRRGQEARLRCSPMKGHSHVYWYRQLPEEGLKFMVYLQKENIIDESGMPKERFSAEFPKEGPSILRIQQVVRGDSAAYFCASSPQDTGEKLFFGSGTQLSVL.

The chain combines TRBV28 with TRBJ2-7; TRBD1 aligns across 8 bases. Germline CDR1 and CDR2: MDHEN and SYDVKM. V was clipped by 4 bases and J by 2 bases; unmatched bases: 4. The CDR3 has 14 amino acids. CDR3 sequence (DNA): TGTGCCAGCAGTTCCGGACAGGGCCCCTACGAGCAGTACTTC. Its protein is CASSSGQGPYEQYF.

The chain has TRBV28 and TRBJ1-1; D gene unclear. Germline V lookup: CDR1 MDHEN, CDR2 SYDVKM. The CDR3 totals 17 residues. The V end was cut by 6 bases, the J end by 0 bases, with 20 bases between. The CDR3 DNA reads as TGTGCCAGCAGCCGCCGTTTAGGGCGGGGAATGAACACTGAAGCTTTCTTT. Translated, it gives CASSRRLGRGMNTEAFF.

This sequence joins TRBV7-8 and TRBJ2-5, with 15 bases lining up with TRBD2. V shed 5 bases and J 4 bases; nucleotides not matched to a gene: 5. The germline gives CDR1 SGHVS, CDR2 FQNEAQ. The CDR3 loop spans 16 amino acids. CDR3 sequence reads: CASSALGLAGGETQYF. For the CDR3, the DNA is TGTGCCAGCAGCGCTCTGGGACTAGCGGGAGGAGAGACCCAGTACTTC.

The genes are TRBV6-5 and TRBJ2-7; 7 positions match TRBD2. With V trimmed by 6 bases and J by 1 base, 3 bases remained unmatched. From germline, CDR1 is MNHEY and CDR2 SVGAGI. The CDR3 is 13 amino acids. The CDR3 DNA reads TGTGCCAGCAGCACACTAGCGTCCTACGAGCAGTACTTC. Translated, it gives CASSTLASYEQYF.

The chain couples TRBV6-5 to TRBJ2-7, with D perhaps matching TRBD2 (6 bases). Trimming left V 6 bases short and J 6 bases short, with 12 bases between. Germline V gene lookup returns CDR1 MNHEY and CDR2 SVGAGI. CDR3 size: 12 residues. The CDR3 protein is CASSQTRFEQYF. The DNA of the CDR3 is TGTGCCAGCAGCCAGACTAGGTTCGAGCAGTACTTC.

In this sample, this clone turned up a few times. The sample has other DNA sequences that encode this CDR3 too. CDR3 coding DNA: TGTGCCAGCAGCGCCAGCGGGACCTACAATGAGCAGTTCTTC. This encodes CASSASGTYNEQFF. The chain employs TRBV9 and TRBJ2-1, with 7 bases matching TRBD2. Losses at the gene ends were 3 bases for V and 2 bases for J; bases not matched to a gene: 2. Germline values: CDR1 SGDLS, CDR2 YYNGEE. The CDR3 is 14 residues long.

The J gene is TRBJ2-2, the V gene TRBV5-1, with 10 positions matching TRBD2. Germline-derived CDR1 and CDR2 are SGHRS and YFSETQ. Unmatched junction bases numbered 4, after V lost 2 bases and J lost 6 bases. This CDR3 comprises 15 residues. CDR3 DNA: TGCGCCAGCAGCTTTGCTAGCGGGAGTTCCGGGGAGCTGTTTTTT. Translated: CASSFASGSSGELFF.

The V call is TRBV2, the J call TRBJ2-5; perhaps TRBD2 as D (8 bases). Germline V gives CDR1 SNHLY, CDR2 FYNNEI. V lost 1 base to trimming and J lost 5 bases, with 23 bases between them. The CDR3 contains 18 residues. CDR3 loop: CASSEGYRGGLAGETQYF. CDR3 nucleotide sequence: TGTGCCAGCAGTGAAGGGTACAGGGGTGGCTTAGCGGGGGAGACCCAGTACTTC.

This chain uses TRBV4-1 with TRBJ2-3, with unresolved D. Germline CDR1 reads MGHRA; CDR2 reads YSYEKL. The CDR3 loop spans 16 amino acids. V lost 2 bases to trimming and J lost 0 bases, with 12 bases between them. The CDR3 DNA reads as TGCGCCAGCAGCCAATGGTTTTTCGGGAGCACAGATACGCAGTATTTT. This sequence encodes CASSQWFFGSTDTQYF.

The rearrangement links TRBV29-1 to TRBJ2-1; 12 bases match TRBD2. V was pared by 7 bases and J by 0 bases, with 10 bases of the junction left unmatched. Germline V lookup: CDR1 SQVTM, CDR2 ANQGSEA. The CDR3 loop spans 17 amino acids. The CDR3 region has the DNA TGCAGCGCGTTACTAGCGGGAGGATCTTCCTCCTACAATGAGCAGTTCTTC. This gives the protein CSALLAGGSSSYNEQFF.

V and J are TRBV28 and TRBJ2-7; 7 bases are a match to TRBD1. The CDR3 is made up of 14 amino acids. After removal of 6 bases from V and 2 bases from J, the junction contained 7 bases not matched to a gene. The germline gives CDR1 MDHEN, CDR2 SYDVKM. The CDR3 reads CASRRQGPPYEQYF. DNA for the CDR3: TGTGCCAGCAGGCGACAGGGTCCTCCCTACGAGCAGTACTTC.

This chain links TRBV29-1 with TRBJ2-1; 15 nucleotides agree with TRBD2. This CDR3 is 15 amino acids long. V was clipped by 4 bases and J by 10 bases; unmatched bases: 8. Germline loops: CDR1 SQVTM, CDR2 ANQGSEA. As DNA, the CDR3 is TGCAGCGTTGTGGGCGGACTAGCGGGAGGGGAAGAGCAGTTCTTC. Its translation is CSVVGGLAGGEEQFF.

The CDR3 here is CASRLGGGTDTQYF. The CDR3 DNA reads as TGTGCCAGCCGGCTAGGGGGAGGCACAGATACGCAGTATTTT. The chain is built from TRBV6-5 and TRBJ2-3, with D possibly matching TRBD1 (6 bases). Germline lookup yields CDR1 MNHEY and CDR2 SVGAGI. CDR3 length equals 14 residues. V shed 8 bases and J shed 1 base, with 13 bases lying between them.

The DNA for the CDR3 is TGTGCCAGCAGTTTCGTCACGGGTAAATCTGGAAACACCATATATTTT. Its translation is CASSFVTGKSGNTIYF. This chain connects TRBV28 to TRBJ1-3; no clear D. Germline CDR1 MDHEN, CDR2 SYDVKM. CDR3 length equals 16 residues. V shed 3 bases and J shed 1 base, with 13 bases lying between them.

The chain combines TRBV14 with TRBJ2-7; unclear D gene. Trimming shortened V by 0 bases and J by 7 bases, and 4 bases separated the two germline ends. Germline loops: CDR1 SGHDN, CDR2 FVKESK. This CDR3 is 11 amino acids long. For the CDR3, the DNA is TGTGCCAGCAGCCAAGAATATGAGCAGTACTTC. Encoded protein: CASSQEYEQYF.

The genes are TRBV19 and TRBJ2-7, with D tentatively TRBD1 (5 bases). This CDR3 is 15 amino acids long. Germline V lookup: CDR1 LNHDA, CDR2 SQIVND (reference sequence). With 3 bases removed from V and 5 bases from J, the gap between germline ends came to 17 bases. CDR3 coding DNA: TGTGCCAGTAGTATCAGCAGGGCCCCCAGGGACGAGCAGTACTTC. This translates into CASSISRAPRDEQYF.

V usage is TRBV4-1 and J usage is TRBJ2-7; TRBD2 matches 12 bases. The length of the CDR3 is 16 residues. The ends lost 2 bases at V and 7 bases at J; junction bases unmatched: 9. Germline CDR1 and CDR2: MGHRA and YSYEKL. In DNA form, the CDR3 reads TGCGCCAGCAGCCAACCCCGGACTAGCGGGACCTTTGAGCAGTACTTC. It translates to CASSQPRTSGTFEQYF.

The chain employs TRBV4-2 and TRBJ2-1; possible D gene TRBD2, 5 bases. The length of the CDR3 is 19 residues. Germline values: CDR1 LGHNA, CDR2 YNFKEQ. Trimming left V 0 bases short and J 4 bases short, with 22 bases between. The CDR3 DNA reads as TGTGCCAGCAGCCAAGAAGATATTATAGCGTTTCCCCTTTACAATGAGCAGTTCTTC. Translation: CASSQEDIIAFPLYNEQFF.

In nucleotides, the CDR3 is TGCGCCACCAGAATCTCCCCGGACAGGGTATCCTACGAGCAGTACTTC. This gives the protein CATRISPDRVSYEQYF. The chain links TRBV5-1 to TRBJ2-7, with 8 bases lining up with TRBD1. Germline values: CDR1 SGHRS, CDR2 YFSETQ. The CDR3 extends over 16 amino acids. The trim removed 9 bases at V and 1 base at J, leaving 15 bases unmatched.

This chain connects TRBV10-3 to TRBJ2-7; possible D gene TRBD1, 5 bases. With 3 bases removed from V and 5 bases from J, the gap between germline ends came to 17 bases. Germline loops: CDR1 ENHRY, CDR2 SYGVKD. The CDR3 contains 15 residues. The CDR3: CAISDEKQGRDEQYF. CDR3 bases: TGTGCCATCAGTGATGAAAAGCAGGGTCGGGACGAGCAGTACTTC.

The chain has TRBV18 and TRBJ2-5; D not certain. Per the germline V gene, CDR1 is KGHSH and CDR2 is LQKENI. The CDR3 runs to 15 residues. V lost 1 base and J lost 2, with 11 bases in between. The CDR3 here is CASSPRAAAQETQYF. Here the CDR3 DNA reads TGTGCCAGCTCACCACGGGCAGCTGCGCAAGAGACCCAGTACTTC.

This clone came up a few times. V gene TRBV7-3 combines with J gene TRBJ2-1; D perhaps matches TRBD1 (6 bases). The CDR3 is 13 residues long. In germline, CDR1 is SGHTA, CDR2 FQGTGA. The V end was cut by 5 bases, the J end by 6 bases, with 11 bases between. CDR3 residues: CASSPRGTNEQFF. CDR3 coding DNA: TGTGCCAGCAGCCCAAGGGGGACCAATGAGCAGTTCTTC.